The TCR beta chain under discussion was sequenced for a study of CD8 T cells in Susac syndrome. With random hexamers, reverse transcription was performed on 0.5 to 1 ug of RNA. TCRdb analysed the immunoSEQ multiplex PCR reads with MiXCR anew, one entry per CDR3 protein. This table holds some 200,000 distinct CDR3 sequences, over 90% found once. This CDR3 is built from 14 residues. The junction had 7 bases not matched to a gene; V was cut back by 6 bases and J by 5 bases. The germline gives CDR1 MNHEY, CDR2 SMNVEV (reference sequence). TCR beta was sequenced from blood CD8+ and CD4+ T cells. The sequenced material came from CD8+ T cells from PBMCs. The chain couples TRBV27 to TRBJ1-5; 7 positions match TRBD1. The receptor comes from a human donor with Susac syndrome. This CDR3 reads CASSPRGVYQPQHF. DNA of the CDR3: TGTGCCAGCAGCCCCAGGGGGGTCTATCAGCCCCAGCATTTT.